The TCR beta chain under discussion was sequenced for a study of T cells after yellow fever vaccination. The overall study: Low-cell-number fractions underwent preparation using SMART-Seq v4 Ultra Low Input. Study-level points and caveats: A minor fraction of clonotypes spanned both CD4 and CD8 compartments.

Turning to this clonotype: Its specificity is unknown.

This CDR3 is 14 amino acids long. Germline CDR1 is SGHRS and CDR2 is YFSETQ. Trimming took 1 base from V and 6 from J; bases not matched to a gene: 4. Using its own MiXCR run on the 5' RACE reads, TCRdb lists one record per CDR3 protein. The sample gives under 550,000 distinct CDR3 sequences, roughly a fifth of which show up once; roughly a sixth is in the top ten. This sequence originates from a man between 18 and 35 years old who received the YFV17D yellow fever vaccine. This material consisted of PBMCs, taken roughly 20 days after the first yellow fever vaccination. The chain joins TRBV5-1 to TRBJ1-5, with 7 bases identical to TRBD1. DNA for the CDR3: TGCGCCAGCAGCTTGTATCAGGGGGGTCAGCCCCAGCATTTT. Translating it yields CASSLYQGGQPQHF.